The TCR beta chain described here comes from a study of blood T cell repertoires in COVID-19. The CDR3 totals 15 residues. Germline values: CDR1 SGHAT, CDR2 FQNNGV. The V and J ends lost 4 bases and 3 bases, in that order; junction bases with no gene match: 6. Authors' methods: Amplification from reference gene primers served as the basis for estimated nucleated cell counts. TCRdb's copy holds only in-frame clones and misses some; the assay was immunoSEQ multiplex PCR. That table gives V, J and clone size, and the DNA gave D and trimming. The data contain 90,000 to 110,000 clones, around three quarters of them singletons.

The gene calls are TRBV11-2 and TRBJ2-1; 7 bases are a match to TRBD1. This sequence was found in a human donor in a cohort sampled during active or convalescent COVID-19. The specimen was peripheral blood. The CDR3 loop is CASSSLGQIYNEQFF. CDR3 sequence (DNA): TGTGCCAGCAGCTCCCTGGGACAGATCTACAATGAGCAGTTCTTC.